Listed below are T cell receptor beta chains from one sample, sequenced in a study of T cell responses to AZD1222 COVID-19 vaccine. The table came from immunoSEQ multiplex PCR; TCRdb's copy has only in-frame clones and leaves some out. The sample includes more than 80,000 clones, 85% to 95% of them seen just once. The sequencing used peripheral blood, collected 28 days after the second AZD1222 dose. These receptors were obtained from an adult who received the AZD1222 COVID-19 vaccine. Each CDR3 is given with its conserved first and last residue.

V gene	J gene	CDR3 protein
TRBV19	TRBJ1-4	CASSAIATNEKLFF
TRBV7-6	TRBJ2-1	CASSLGLAGGNEQFF
TRBV11-3	TRBJ2-3	CASSQQGVSTDTQYF
TRBV29-1	TRBJ2-5	CSVDGPFQETQYF
TRBV3-1/TRBV3-2	TRBJ2-2	CASSRGGQTRDTGELFF
TRBV7-2	TRBJ2-2	CASSLRPLAGNTGELFF
TRBV24-1	TRBJ2-7	CATSDFPYYEQYF
TRBV9	TRBJ2-7	CASSVATGQSYEQYF
TRBV6-5	TRBJ1-1	CASSTQTTSAPEAFF
TRBV19	TRBJ2-2	CASSGPPGRRGGELFF
TRBV18	TRBJ1-3	CASSPPGWGSGNTIYF
TRBV5-6	TRBJ2-5	CASSGDRGRETQYF
TRBV24-1	TRBJ1-5	CATSAGGPEAQHF
TRBV6-5	TRBJ1-2	CASSYSTGGRYGYTF
TRBV4-1	TRBJ2-3	CASSSQGTGRVDTQYF
TRBV10-3	TRBJ1-3	CAIRTQGARSGNTIYF
TRBV10-3	TRBJ1-2	CAIRDPTGAGGYTF
TRBV4-1	TRBJ2-1	CASSRGAGTSYNEQFF
TRBV30	TRBJ1-2	CAWSSGYYGYTF
TRBV6-4	TRBJ2-1	CASSPSGISYNEQFF
TRBV18	TRBJ1-5	CASSPSSNQPQHF
TRBV7-9	TRBJ1-4	CASSLGQGGNEKLFF
TRBV9	TRBJ1-3	CASSVSGPGNTIYF
TRBV15	TRBJ2-7	CATSNQRGLTYEQYF
TRBV30	TRBJ1-3	CAWSGTRGRGNTIYF
TRBV28	TRBJ2-7	CASRAPRSYEQYF
TRBV7-2	TRBJ2-7	CASSFLAGGGEQYF
TRBV6-5	TRBJ2-1	CASSSIRKEQFF
TRBV19	TRBJ1-5	CASSPGQNSNQPQHF
TRBV9	TRBJ2-5	CASSTTLTSGQETQYF
TRBV4-2	TRBJ1-2	CASSSGAYGYTF
TRBV20-1	TRBJ2-3	CSARETDTQYF
TRBV9	TRBJ2-1	CASSPTGQRNEQFF
TRBV14	TRBJ1-3	CASSQAAFRYSGNTIYF
TRBV11-2	TRBJ2-5	CASSLRGSLQETQYF
TRBV7-2	TRBJ2-1	CASSPLAGGRGQFF
TRBV4-1	TRBJ1-5	CASSLNARTGGDQPQHF
TRBV27	TRBJ1-5	CASRPQQGASNQPQHF
TRBV7-2	TRBJ2-7	CASRKAGVSEQYF
TRBV24-1	TRBJ2-5	CATSGGTGPGETQYF
TRBV5-8	TRBJ2-5	CASSLGIQQETQYF
TRBV29-1	TRBJ1-5	CSVAGQDNQPQHF
TRBV29-1	TRBJ2-5	CSVTTGRETQYF
TRBV13	TRBJ1-5	CASSSRGAGGRANKPQHF
TRBV27	TRBJ1-4	CASSFGPGEKLFF
TRBV7-8	TRBJ2-7	CASSPSGTGESRQYF
TRBV5-1	TRBJ2-1	CASSSGLAGGVEQFF
TRBV6-6	TRBJ1-3	CASSPVSGNTIYF
TRBV10-3	TRBJ2-1	CAIRPTSGTPNEQFF
TRBV5-1	TRBJ1-1	CASTKTQQGVGAFF
TRBV6-4	TRBJ2-1	CASSDLASGRVDEQFF
TRBV27	TRBJ2-3	CASSFEGRHTDTQYF
TRBV29-1	TRBJ2-7	CSVLGQGGYEQYF
TRBV10-3	TRBJ2-3	CAISGTGEDTQYF
TRBV29-1	TRBJ2-1	CSVEGNSVYNEQFF
TRBV20-1	TRBJ2-1	CSARSLGEQFF